This entry is about one T cell receptor (beta chain). The clone's antigen remains unknown. One base away there is no much larger clone; base qualities are not given. This record comes from a study of blood T cell repertoires in COVID-19 (dated by TCRdb to 2018 to 2021). With regard to the full study: Collaborator samples came from the United States, Italy and Spain and covered acute and convalescent phases of COVID-19. The material from the prospective study consisted of cDNA or gDNA derived from T cells, B-cell-depleted T cells, or PBMCs. The dataset comprised deeply sampled blood TCRbeta repertoires from subjects exposed to, actively infected with, or recovered from COVID-19. A freely available public database, intended as a resource for researchers studying the immune response to SARS-CoV-2, is where the repertoires were released. The samples were drawn from the first 160 participants of the ongoing ImmuneRACE study and from over a thousand subjects provided by 6 global collaborators. The sample metadata nearly always contained a de-identified subject ID, COVID-19 status, age in years and sex. Where available, HLA class I and class II types were taken from metadata supplied by the sample provider and were not determined by assay-based typing.

Whole blood was collected in K2EDTA tubes by collaborating institutions according to the institutions' own protocols. Collaborator samples were shipped for TCRbeta analysis as frozen whole blood, isolated PBMCs, or DNA extracted from either sample type. The CDR3 contains 13 residues, cysteine and phenylalanine counted. Only CDR3 DNA remains: 39 bases, in frame from the first base. Looking up the germline V gene (reference sequence) yields CDR1 MNHEY and CDR2 SMNVEV. TCRbeta CDR3 regions were amplified from genomic DNA by means of the immunoSEQ Assay, a bias-controlled multiplex PCR. For the original study's pipeline: The number of nucleated cells in each sample was estimated by amplification of reference gene primers within the assay. Sequence reads were collapsed and filtered to measure the absolute abundance of every unique TCRbeta CDR3 rearrangement. For each sample, productive Simpson clonality was calculated as the square root of Simpson's diversity index over productive rearrangements. Imported from immuneACCESS, the table was reduced by TCRdb to in-frame sequences with V and J called. These copies leave out some clones; in studies compared against another copy, an unresolved V gene accounts for under half, and the cause of the remainder is not known. Clonal size and the V and J genes are those of that table, whereas D and trimming came from the DNA. The sample table records 140,000 or so clones; about 79% of these occur just once. The biggest ten clones account for about 10% of the sample.

Beyond this particular receptor, the publication reports: The quantity of clinical and demographic metadata differed by source and by participant and was supplied without curation.

The chain links TRBV27 with TRBJ1-1; no D segment can be confidently identified. The receptor comes from a man aged 55-75 years with active or convalescent COVID-19. The sequenced sample consisted of peripheral blood. The DNA sequence follows: TGTGCTACCAGTACGGGAATGAACACTGAAGCTTTCTTT. Its protein product is CATSTGMNTEAFF.